Listed below are T cell receptor beta chains from one sample, sequenced in a study of blood T cell repertoires in COVID-19. Some clones are missing from TCRdb's copy, which holds only in-frame ones; the method was immunoSEQ multiplex PCR. The sample carries around 180,000 clones, roughly 84% recorded once. Sequencing was carried out using peripheral blood. Receptors were obtained from a woman of 80 years or more with active or convalescent COVID-19. Both conserved end residues are part of each CDR3. A D gene is named only where the DNA matches it firmly. Clone size is stated in some rows and not others, as once, few, many or a class when expanded.

J gene: TRBJ1-6
D gene: NA
clone size: NA
V gene: TRBV4-1
CDR3 DNA: TGCGCCAGCACCCAGACAGTCAACGATTCACCCCTCCACTTT
CDR3 protein: CASTQTVNDSPLHF

J gene: TRBJ1-1
D gene: NA
clone size: NA
V gene: TRBV10-3
CDR3 DNA: TGTGCCATCAGTGAGTCTGAGCTGAACACTGAAGCTTTCTTT
CDR3 protein: CAISESELNTEAFF

J gene: TRBJ2-7
D gene: TRBD2
clone size: NA
V gene: TRBV7-9
CDR3 DNA: TGTGCCAGCAGCCCGCGGACTAGCGTAAACGAGCAGTACTTC
CDR3 protein: CASSPRTSVNEQYF

J gene: TRBJ2-7
D gene: TRBD1
clone size: once
V gene: TRBV28
CDR3 DNA: TGTGCCAGCAGCCGACGACAGGGTTCCCACGAGCAGTACTTC
CDR3 protein: CASSRRQGSHEQYF

J gene: TRBJ2-1
D gene: TRBD2
clone size: NA
V gene: TRBV19
CDR3 DNA: TGTGCCAGGCCCCGACCGCGGGAGCACAATGAGCAGTTCTTC
CDR3 protein: CARPRPREHNEQFF

J gene: TRBJ2-7
D gene: TRBD2
clone size: NA
V gene: TRBV5-6
CDR3 DNA: TGTGCCAGCAGCTGGGGGAGGCGGGGAGGGGCTGTAGAGCAGTACTTC
CDR3 protein: CASSWGRRGGAVEQYF

J gene: TRBJ2-1
D gene: TRBD1
clone size: NA
V gene: TRBV7-3
CDR3 DNA: TGTGCCAGCAGCTCCGGACAGGGGAGGAATGAGCAGTTCTTC
CDR3 protein: CASSSGQGRNEQFF

J gene: TRBJ1-2
D gene: NA
clone size: NA
V gene: TRBV10-3
CDR3 DNA: TGTGCCATCAGTGGGGGACTCTATGGCTACACCTTC
CDR3 protein: CAISGGLYGYTF

J gene: TRBJ2-2
D gene: NA
clone size: NA
V gene: TRBV6-2/TRBV6-3
CDR3 DNA: TGTGCCAGCAGTTACTCGGGGGCGCGCGGGGAGCTGTTTTTT
CDR3 protein: CASSYSGARGELFF

J gene: TRBJ1-6
D gene: NA
clone size: once
V gene: TRBV5-4
CDR3 DNA: TGTGCCAGCAGCTTGGGAACGGGGAATTCACCCCTCCACTTT
CDR3 protein: CASSLGTGNSPLHF

J gene: TRBJ1-4
D gene: NA
clone size: NA
V gene: TRBV14
CDR3 DNA: TGTGCCAGCAGCCGGACAGCTAATGAAAAACTGTTTTTT
CDR3 protein: CASSRTANEKLFF

J gene: TRBJ2-7
D gene: NA
clone size: NA
V gene: TRBV2
CDR3 DNA: TGTGCCAGCAGTGGGATTCGCGGGTACTACGAGCAGTACTTC
CDR3 protein: CASSGIRGYYEQYF

J gene: TRBJ1-2
D gene: TRBD1
clone size: few
V gene: TRBV7-9
CDR3 DNA: TGTGCCAGCAGCCCCCCGACAGGGGGCGAGGGTGGCTACACCTTC
CDR3 protein: CASSPPTGGEGGYTF

J gene: TRBJ2-3
D gene: NA
clone size: NA
V gene: TRBV7-3
CDR3 DNA: TGTGCCAGCAGCTCCCTGGGCTGGGATACGCAGTATTTT
CDR3 protein: CASSSLGWDTQYF

J gene: TRBJ1-3
D gene: TRBD1
clone size: once
V gene: TRBV7-6
CDR3 DNA: TGTGCCAGCAGTTCTAGAATGGGACAGGGGCCCGGAAACACCATATATTTT
CDR3 protein: CASSSRMGQGPGNTIYF

J gene: TRBJ2-3
D gene: TRBD2
clone size: NA
V gene: TRBV5-1
CDR3 DNA: TGCGCCAGCAGCTTGTACCTAGCGGGAGGTGGGCTGGGAGGTACGCAGTATTTT
CDR3 protein: CASSLYLAGGGLGGTQYF

J gene: TRBJ2-6
D gene: NA
clone size: once
V gene: TRBV7-9
CDR3 DNA: TGTGCCAGCAGCTCAGATTCTGGGGCCAACGTCCTGACTTTC
CDR3 protein: CASSSDSGANVLTF

J gene: TRBJ2-5
D gene: TRBD1
clone size: few
V gene: TRBV19
CDR3 DNA: TGTGCCAGTAGTATCCCTAGAAGACAGGGGGGCATGGGGACCCAGTACTTC
CDR3 protein: CASSIPRRQGGMGTQYF

J gene: TRBJ2-7
D gene: NA
clone size: NA
V gene: TRBV7-9
CDR3 DNA: TGTGCCAGCAGCTCACCGACTTCCGGGACTTACTCCTACGAGCAGTACTTC
CDR3 protein: CASSSPTSGTYSYEQYF

J gene: TRBJ1-2
D gene: TRBD1
clone size: NA
V gene: TRBV19
CDR3 DNA: TGTGCCAGTAGCCGACCCGGGACAGGGAACTATGGCTACACCTTC
CDR3 protein: CASSRPGTGNYGYTF

J gene: TRBJ1-1
D gene: NA
clone size: NA
V gene: TRBV5-1
CDR3 DNA: TGCGCCAGCTCTGCCGGACATGCGGCTGAAGCTTTCTTT
CDR3 protein: CASSAGHAAEAFF

J gene: TRBJ1-3
D gene: TRBD1
clone size: NA
V gene: TRBV5-1
CDR3 DNA: TGCGCCACTCAGACAGGGACGGGCGGAAACACCATATATTTT
CDR3 protein: CATQTGTGGNTIYF

J gene: TRBJ1-5
D gene: NA
clone size: NA
V gene: TRBV2
CDR3 DNA: TGTGCCAGCAGTGAGACAGGAGATAGCAATCAGCCCCAGCATTTT
CDR3 protein: CASSETGDSNQPQHF

J gene: TRBJ2-7
D gene: TRBD1
clone size: NA
V gene: TRBV27
CDR3 DNA: TGTGCCAGCAGTTTAAGTAGTGGGACAGGGAAAGGAAAGCAGTACTTC
CDR3 protein: CASSLSSGTGKGKQYF

J gene: TRBJ1-5
D gene: NA
clone size: once
V gene: TRBV7-8
CDR3 DNA: TGTGCCAGCAGCTTAGACGGAGGGGATAGCAATCAGCCCCAGCATTTT
CDR3 protein: CASSLDGGDSNQPQHF

J gene: TRBJ2-3
D gene: TRBD2
clone size: NA
V gene: TRBV28
CDR3 DNA: TGTGCCAGCAGTCGGGTAGCGGGAGGCTCATATACGCAGTATTTT
CDR3 protein: CASSRVAGGSYTQYF

J gene: TRBJ1-4
D gene: TRBD1
clone size: NA
V gene: TRBV28
CDR3 DNA: TGTGCCAGCAGTACGCAGGACAGGGGCCTCTCCCTGTTTTTT
CDR3 protein: CASSTQDRGLSLFF

J gene: TRBJ1-5
D gene: NA
clone size: NA
V gene: TRBV19
CDR3 DNA: TGTGCCAGTAGTATAGTCGCAGGCGGCAATCAGCCCCAGCATTTT
CDR3 protein: CASSIVAGGNQPQHF

J gene: TRBJ1-1
D gene: NA
clone size: NA
V gene: TRBV3-1/TRBV3-2
CDR3 DNA: TGTGCCAGCAGCCGATTAGGACGGAGGAGAACTGAAGCTTTCTTT
CDR3 protein: CASSRLGRRRTEAFF

J gene: TRBJ2-3
D gene: TRBD1
clone size: once
V gene: TRBV7-8
CDR3 DNA: TGTGCCAGCAGCTTACGGGACAGGGGGGAAGATACGCAGTATTTT
CDR3 protein: CASSLRDRGEDTQYF

J gene: TRBJ1-3
D gene: NA
clone size: NA
V gene: TRBV3-1/TRBV3-2
CDR3 DNA: TGTGCCAGCAGCCCCCGGGAAAGGCAAAGCTCTGGAAACACCATATATTTT
CDR3 protein: CASSPRERQSSGNTIYF

J gene: TRBJ1-2
D gene: TRBD1
clone size: NA
V gene: TRBV11-2
CDR3 DNA: TGTGCCAGCAGCTTGGCCGGGACAGGGCTGTATGGCTACACCTTC
CDR3 protein: CASSLAGTGLYGYTF

J gene: TRBJ2-7
D gene: NA
clone size: NA
V gene: TRBV21-1
CDR3 DNA: TGTGCCAGCAGCACCCGGACAGGCCCAACCTACGAGCAGTACTTC
CDR3 protein: CASSTRTGPTYEQYF

J gene: TRBJ2-3
D gene: TRBD2
clone size: NA
V gene: TRBV20-1
CDR3 DNA: TGCAGTGCTAGTCCTAGCGGGAGGGATACGCAGTATTTT
CDR3 protein: CSASPSGRDTQYF

J gene: TRBJ1-3
D gene: TRBD1
clone size: NA
V gene: TRBV7-3
CDR3 DNA: TGTGCCAGCAGCCTAGGACAGGGGGCGCTTATCTCTGGAAACACCATATATTTT
CDR3 protein: CASSLGQGALISGNTIYF

J gene: TRBJ1-2
D gene: NA
clone size: NA
V gene: TRBV10-2
CDR3 DNA: TGCGCCAGCTCAAACACGGGGGACTATGGCTACACCTTC
CDR3 protein: CASSNTGDYGYTF

J gene: TRBJ2-5
D gene: TRBD2
clone size: once
V gene: TRBV5-1
CDR3 DNA: TGCGCCAGCAGCTTGGGTGGCGGGAGCCAAGAGACCCAGTACTTC
CDR3 protein: CASSLGGGSQETQYF

J gene: TRBJ2-7
D gene: TRBD1
clone size: NA
V gene: TRBV12-3/TRBV12-4
CDR3 DNA: TGTGCCAGCAGTTTGGGGACAGGGGCCGAGCAGTACTTC
CDR3 protein: CASSLGTGAEQYF

J gene: TRBJ1-4
D gene: NA
clone size: NA
V gene: TRBV5-1
CDR3 DNA: TGCGCCAGCAGCTTGGGCAGGTCTAATGAAAAACTGTTTTTT
CDR3 protein: CASSLGRSNEKLFF

J gene: TRBJ2-7
D gene: TRBD2
clone size: NA
V gene: TRBV29-1
CDR3 DNA: TGCAGCGCGACTAGCGGATCTTACGAGCAGTACTTC
CDR3 protein: CSATSGSYEQYF